Listed below are T cell receptor beta chains from one sample, sequenced in a study of cytomegalovirus exposure and HLA in healthy donors. Repertoires were generated with immunoSEQ multiplex PCR, while TCRdb's copy carries only in-frame clones and drops some. The sample includes roughly 100,000 clones, about three quarters of them seen just once. Sequencing was done on a sample of PBMCs. The receptors shown here come from a man aged 35-49 years in good health and CMV-seropositive. Each CDR3 is given with its conserved first and last residue. Each record gives: J gene, V gene, clone size, D gene, CDR3 DNA, CDR3 protein. A D gene is named only where the DNA matches it firmly. Rows may omit the clone size; those that give it use once, few, many or a size class.

j_call: TRBJ1-5
v_call: TRBV6-1
clone_size: few
d_call: NA
cdr3_nt: TGTGCCAGCAGTGATTTACCGGGGCAGCCCCAGCATTTT
cdr3_aa: CASSDLPGQPQHF

j_call: TRBJ2-5
v_call: TRBV4-2
clone_size: NA
d_call: TRBD2
cdr3_nt: TGTGCCAGCAGCCAAGGGTCTAGCGGGGATGGGCAAGAGACCCAGTACTTC
cdr3_aa: CASSQGSSGDGQETQYF

j_call: TRBJ2-3
v_call: TRBV5-4
clone_size: NA
d_call: NA
cdr3_nt: TGTGCCAGCAGTCCGAGGAGGGGGGGGCCTAGCACAGATACGCAGTATTTT
cdr3_aa: CASSPRRGGPSTDTQYF

j_call: TRBJ2-3
v_call: TRBV12-5
clone_size: few
d_call: TRBD1
cdr3_nt: TGTGCTAGTGCCCAGGGGGTCACAGATACGCAGTATTTT
cdr3_aa: CASAQGVTDTQYF

j_call: TRBJ2-7
v_call: TRBV6-1
clone_size: NA
d_call: TRBD1
cdr3_nt: TGTGCCAGTGGGACAGACTACGAGCAGTACTTC
cdr3_aa: CASGTDYEQYF

j_call: TRBJ2-2
v_call: TRBV6-4
clone_size: NA
d_call: NA
cdr3_nt: TGTGCCAGCAGTGACCCCGGGTCGGGTTTCGGGGAGCTGTTTTTT
cdr3_aa: CASSDPGSGFGELFF

j_call: TRBJ1-1
v_call: TRBV7-9
clone_size: NA
d_call: NA
cdr3_nt: TGTGCCAGCAGCTTACAGGGCCTTCAAGGGGCTTTCTTT
cdr3_aa: CASSLQGLQGAFF

j_call: TRBJ2-2
v_call: TRBV11-2
clone_size: NA
d_call: NA
cdr3_nt: TGTGCCAGCAGCTTAGATATCGGGGAGCTGTTTTTT
cdr3_aa: CASSLDIGELFF

j_call: TRBJ1-1
v_call: TRBV30
clone_size: NA
d_call: TRBD1
cdr3_nt: TGTGCCTGGAGATGTCCCGCCGACAGGGATCACAACACTGAAGCTTTCTTT
cdr3_aa: CAWRCPADRDHNTEAFF

j_call: TRBJ2-5
v_call: TRBV29-1
clone_size: NA
d_call: TRBD1
cdr3_nt: TGCAGCGCTGAGAGACAGGGAATCCAAGAGACCCAGTACTTC
cdr3_aa: CSAERQGIQETQYF

j_call: TRBJ2-1
v_call: TRBV5-1
clone_size: once
d_call: TRBD2
cdr3_nt: TGCGCCAGCAGCTTTCCGGGGGGTAGCTCCTACAATGAGCAGTTCTTC
cdr3_aa: CASSFPGGSSYNEQFF

j_call: TRBJ2-1
v_call: TRBV11-2
clone_size: NA
d_call: TRBD2
cdr3_nt: TGTGCCAGCAGCTTAGGGGGGACTAAAAACTACAATGAGCAGTTCTTC
cdr3_aa: CASSLGGTKNYNEQFF

j_call: TRBJ1-5
v_call: TRBV5-1
clone_size: few
d_call: NA
cdr3_nt: TGCGCCAGCAGCCGCACCGGGGGGGGCGATCAGCCCCAGCATTTT
cdr3_aa: CASSRTGGGDQPQHF

j_call: TRBJ2-7
v_call: TRBV4-3
clone_size: NA
d_call: TRBD2
cdr3_nt: TGCGCCAGCAGCCAAGATTTAGGGACTAGAACCTACGAGCAGTACTTC
cdr3_aa: CASSQDLGTRTYEQYF

j_call: TRBJ1-6
v_call: TRBV9
clone_size: NA
d_call: TRBD1
cdr3_nt: TGTGCCAGCAGCATCGGGACAGGGAATTCACCCCTCCACTTT
cdr3_aa: CASSIGTGNSPLHF